These 32 T cell receptor beta chains were all obtained from the same sample, sequenced in a study of blood T cell repertoires in COVID-19. The repertoire was sequenced with immunoSEQ multiplex PCR; TCRdb's copy has only in-frame clones and lacks some. This sample carries over 45,000 clones, 90% to 95% of them seen once, and the ten largest clones take 6.5% to 9.5%. The sample taken for sequencing was peripheral blood. Receptors were obtained from a human donor in a cohort sampled during active COVID-19.

This clone was detected a few times. The V gene is TRBV7-3, the J gene TRBJ2-3; D is possibly TRBD2 (6 bases). The length of the CDR3 is 11 residues. The V gene lost 4 bases and the J gene lost 12 bases, with 11 bases spanning the gap. Looked up from germline, CDR1 is SGHTA and CDR2 is FQGTGA. This CDR3 reads CASSSGTHQYF. The CDR3 DNA sequence: TGTGCCAGCAGCTCCGGGACTCACCAGTATTTT.

The DNA for the CDR3 is TGTGCCAGCAGCTTAATGGGAGAGAACACTGAAGCTTTCTTT. This codes for CASSLMGENTEAFF. The chain uses TRBV7-2 and TRBJ1-1; D gene uncertain. In germline, CDR1 is SGHTA, CDR2 FQGNSA. This CDR3 region has 14 residues. Trimming took 2 bases from V and 1 from J, leaving 8 bases between them.

As DNA, the CDR3 is TGTGCCAGCAGCTTATATGGCGGAACGGAGCAGTACTTC. It codes for CASSLYGGTEQYF. The chain carries TRBV11-2 and TRBJ2-7; D uncertain. Germline V CDR1 and CDR2: SGHAT, FQNNGV. Trimming shortened V by 2 bases and J by 7 bases, and 12 bases separated the two germline ends. CDR3 length: 13 residues.

The genes are TRBV5-4 and TRBJ2-6; no reliable D call. Germline CDR1 reads SGHNT; CDR2 reads YYREEE (reference sequence). The CDR3 extends over 15 amino acids. V was clipped by 2 bases and J by 2 bases, with 8 bases between them. In DNA form, the CDR3 reads TGTGCCAGCAGCTTCGGGTGGGCTGGGGCCAACGTCCTGACTTTC. Translating it yields CASSFGWAGANVLTF.

This clone appeared a few times. The chain is built from TRBV2 and TRBJ2-7, with 9 bases aligning to TRBD1. CDR1 SNHLY and CDR2 FYNNEI come from the germline V gene. This CDR3 has 15 residues. With V trimmed by 4 bases and J by 7 bases, 11 bases remained unmatched. The CDR3 here is CASSGVNRGRAEQYF. Here the CDR3 DNA reads TGTGCCAGCAGTGGTGTTAACAGGGGGCGGGCGGAGCAGTACTTC.

The chain uses TRBV7-8 and TRBJ2-7, with 8 bases that match TRBD1. V gave up 1 base and J gave up 3 bases; unmatched junction bases: 8. In germline, CDR1 is SGHVS, CDR2 FQNEAQ. This CDR3 region has 16 residues. The DNA of the CDR3 is TGTGCCAGCAGCTTAGGCAGGGGGCGCTTCGACTACGAGCAGTACTTC. Its translation: CASSLGRGRFDYEQYF.

This chain uses TRBV10-3 with TRBJ1-1; 7 bases match TRBD1. This CDR3 spans 13 amino acids. The V segment lost 10 bases and the J segment 1 base; nucleotides outside the gene matches: 6. From germline, CDR1 is ENHRY and CDR2 SYGVKD. CDR3 bases: TGTGCCACCTCGGGACAGCAGAACACTGAAGCTTTCTTT. Translation gives CATSGQQNTEAFF.

The chain recombines TRBV7-2 with TRBJ2-5; D remains ambiguous. The CDR3 is made up of 15 amino acids. Germline assignment: CDR1 SGHTA and CDR2 FQGNSA. The V gene lost 2 bases and the J gene lost 3 bases, with 13 bases spanning the gap. The CDR3 reads CASSLIVAGEETQYF. The CDR3, as DNA: TGTGCCAGCAGCTTAATTGTGGCCGGAGAAGAGACCCAGTACTTC.

J is TRBJ2-5 and V is TRBV2, with 8 bases fitting TRBD1. The CDR3 covers 14 residues. In germline, CDR1 is SNHLY, CDR2 FYNNEI. V shed 9 bases, J shed 5 bases, and the junction held 11 bases outside the gene matches. CDR3 protein: CASSGQGGFETQYF. The CDR3 DNA reads as TGTGCCAGTTCAGGACAGGGAGGTTTTGAGACCCAGTACTTC.

The chain links TRBV5-5 to TRBJ1-1; 8 bases are shared with TRBD1. The CDR3 totals 14 residues. The ends lost 3 bases at V and 1 base at J; junction bases unmatched: 2. Germline CDR1 and CDR2: SGHKS and YYEKEE (reference sequence). The DNA for the CDR3 is TGTGCCAGCAGCTGGGGGACAGGGAACACTGAAGCTTTCTTT. It specifies CASSWGTGNTEAFF.

Only a few counts were recorded for this clone. The chain has TRBV3-1 (or the pseudogene TRBV3-2) and TRBJ2-3; TRBD2 might be the D (5 bases). Germline assignment: CDR1 LGHDT and CDR2 YNNKEL (reference sequence). The V and J ends lost 2 bases and 1 base respectively, with 10 bases between them. The CDR3 is 15 residues long. The CDR3 DNA sequence: TGTGCCAGCAGCCAAACAGCGGACCGCACAGATACGCAGTATTTT. It encodes CASSQTADRTDTQYF.

The chain combines TRBV6-2 or TRBV6-3 with TRBJ2-1; TRBD1 is a possible D gene (5 bases). The V gene lost 0 bases and the J gene lost 6 bases, with 6 bases spanning the gap. Germline CDR1 is MNHEY and CDR2 is SVGEGT. This CDR3 spans 13 amino acids. CDR3 sequence (DNA): TGTGCCAGCAGTTACTCGGACATCAATGAGCAGTTCTTC. This gives the protein CASSYSDINEQFF.

The chain combines TRBV2 with TRBJ2-1; the D gene is possibly TRBD1 (6 bases). Trimming took 3 bases from V and 0 from J, leaving 12 bases between them. The CDR3 consists of 16 residues. The germline CDR1 and CDR2 sequences are SNHLY and FYNNEI. DNA for the CDR3: TGTGCCAGCAGTGAGCAGGGGCTCATCTCCTACAATGAGCAGTTCTTC. As protein: CASSEQGLISYNEQFF.

The chain recombines TRBV13 with TRBJ2-5, with 10 bases aligning to TRBD2. The germline V gene encodes CDR1 PRHDT and CDR2 FYEKMQ (reference sequence). The junction had 6 bases not matched to a gene; V was cut back by 1 base and J by 7 bases. This CDR3 contains 15 residues. CDR3 amino acids: CASSLEVLAGRTQYF. CDR3 DNA sequence: TGTGCCAGCAGCTTAGAGGTACTAGCGGGAAGGACCCAGTACTTC.

The chain joins TRBV28 to TRBJ1-1; D might be TRBD1 (6 bases). Germline CDR1 MDHEN, CDR2 SYDVKM. Deletions cut 3 bases from V and 1 base from J, with 15 bases between. The CDR3 covers 16 residues. DNA of the CDR3: TGTGCCAGCAGTTTTGGGCAGGGGATGACGAACACTGAAGCTTTCTTT. Protein product: CASSFGQGMTNTEAFF.

This clone was recorded once. The chain recombines TRBV7-8 with TRBJ1-1; D not certain. CDR3 size: 16 residues. Trimming took off 4 bases at V and 1 base at J, with 16 bases between the two ends. Germline CDR1 is SGHVS and CDR2 is FQNEAQ. This chain's CDR3 is CASSSAVGSQNTEAFF. In nucleotides, the CDR3 is TGTGCCAGCAGCTCCGCGGTAGGGAGTCAGAACACTGAAGCTTTCTTT.

V gene TRBV30 combines with J gene TRBJ2-2; 10 bases align to TRBD2. The CDR3 totals 16 residues. Trimming removed 1 base from V and 4 bases from J; junction bases left unmatched: 6. CDR1 is GTSNPN and CDR2 is SVGIG in the germline V gene (reference sequence). For the CDR3, the DNA is TGTGCCTGGAGTGGCCTAGCGGGAGCGGGCACCGGGGAGCTGTTTTTT. It yields the protein CAWSGLAGAGTGELFF.

The rearrangement links TRBV18 to TRBJ2-5, with D maybe TRBD2 (6 bases). Trimming left V 3 bases short and J 3 bases short, with 23 bases between. The CDR3 extends over 18 amino acids. Per germline, CDR1 KGHSH and CDR2 LQKENI. The CDR3 DNA reads as TGTGCCAGCTCACCCCGGAGATTGGCGGGGAGATTCGAAGAGACCCAGTACTTC. This gives the protein CASSPRRLAGRFEETQYF. Drawing the rest from reference TRBV18 and TRBJ2-5, the complete variable domain is NAGVMQNPRHLVRRRGQEARLRCSPMKGHSHVYWYRQLPEEGLKFMVYLQKENIIDESGMPKERFSAEFPKEGPSILRIQQVVRGDSAAYFCASSPRRLAGRFEETQYFGPGTRLLVL.

The gene calls are TRBV27 and TRBJ1-4; 9 nucleotides match TRBD1. V shed 7 bases and J 5 bases; nucleotides not matched to a gene: 5. The length of the CDR3 is 14 residues. Germline loops: CDR1 MNHEY, CDR2 SMNVEV (reference sequence). The CDR3 sequence is CASTWTGANEKLFF. Here the CDR3 DNA reads TGTGCCAGCACCTGGACAGGGGCGAATGAAAAACTGTTTTTT.

This clone was seen only once. This chain joins TRBV6-5 and TRBJ2-5; TRBD1 might be the D (6 bases). V lost 0 bases and J 5 bases, leaving 13 bases between the germline ends. The CDR3 runs 15 residues. Germline CDR1 is MNHEY and CDR2 is SVGAGI. CDR3: CASSYSGTPWETQYF. The CDR3, as DNA: TGTGCCAGCAGTTACTCCGGGACACCCTGGGAGACCCAGTACTTC.

This clone has a single count. The J gene is TRBJ1-5, the V gene TRBV6-5; TRBD1 is a possible D gene (6 bases). The CDR3 totals 13 residues. Germline CDR1 is MNHEY and CDR2 is SVGAGI. V dropped 3 bases and J dropped 4 bases, with 7 bases sitting between them. The CDR3 loop is CASSYDRNQPQHF. CDR3 coding DNA: TGTGCCAGCAGTTATGACAGGAATCAGCCCCAGCATTTT.

The chain couples TRBV7-3 to TRBJ2-1; TRBD2 is a possible D gene (5 bases). In germline, CDR1 is SGHTA, CDR2 FQGTGA. There are 16 residues in the CDR3. V lost 5 bases and J lost 0, with 14 bases in between. CDR3 sequence (DNA): TGTGCCAGCAGCCCGGAGGAGCTAAGCTCCTACAATGAGCAGTTCTTC. Protein: CASSPEELSSYNEQFF.

This chain joins TRBV7-8 and TRBJ1-1, with TRBD1 as a possible D gene (5 bases). The germline V gene encodes CDR1 SGHVS and CDR2 FQNEAQ. V gave up 3 bases and J gave up 4 bases, with 12 bases separating them. CDR3 length: 14 amino acids. The CDR3, as DNA: TGTGCCAGCAGCTTTGCCGCGGGGGGCACTGAAGCTTTCTTT. Translated, it gives CASSFAAGGTEAFF.

The gene calls are TRBV4-3 and TRBJ1-3; maybe TRBD1 (5 bases). CDR1 is LGHNA and CDR2 is YSLEER in the germline V gene. Trimming left V 0 bases short and J 3 bases short, with 12 bases between. This CDR3 has 16 amino acids. The CDR3 protein is CASSQDPGLGGNTIYF. CDR3 bases: TGCGCCAGCAGCCAAGATCCAGGGCTCGGTGGAAACACCATATATTTT.

The V gene is TRBV7-9, the J gene TRBJ2-1; 9 bases map to TRBD2. Trimming took 1 base from V and 4 from J; bases not matched to a gene: 2. The CDR3 sequence is 15 residues long. The germline gives CDR1 SEHNR, CDR2 FQNEAQ (reference sequence). CDR3 sequence: CASSLGLAVYNEQFF. Here the CDR3 DNA reads TGTGCCAGCAGCTTAGGACTAGCGGTGTACAATGAGCAGTTCTTC. Full variable domain (missing parts from reference TRBV7-9 and TRBJ2-1): DTGVSQNPRHKITKRGQNVTFRCDPISEHNRLYWYRQTLGQGPEFLTYFQNEAQLEKSRLLSDRFSAERPKGSFSTLEIQRTEQGDSAMYLCASSLGLAVYNEQFFGPGTRLTVL.

This clone was counted a few times. The chain couples TRBV5-4 to TRBJ1-2; TRBD1 agrees at 11 bases. The CDR3 totals 14 residues. Losses at the gene ends were 4 bases for V and 4 bases for J; bases not matched to a gene: 3. The germline V gene encodes CDR1 SGHNT and CDR2 YYREEE (reference sequence). The CDR3 protein is CASSPGTGGYGYTF. DNA for the CDR3: TGTGCCAGCAGCCCCGGGACAGGGGGCTATGGCTACACCTTC.

A single count supports this clone. The chain recombines TRBV4-1 with TRBJ2-2; TRBD1 aligns across 7 bases. The germline V gene has CDR1 MGHRA and CDR2 YSYEKL. The CDR3 length is 16 residues. J was trimmed by 6 bases and V by 1 base; bases with no gene match: 8. Here the CDR3 DNA reads TGCGCCAGCAGCCAAGGACAGGGCGGTCACGCCGGGGAGCTGTTTTTT. Protein sequence: CASSQGQGGHAGELFF.

The V and J genes are TRBV9 and TRBJ2-7, with a possible D match to TRBD1 (5 bases). Looked up from germline, CDR1 is SGDLS and CDR2 is YYNGEE. CDR3 size: 17 residues. The ends were cut back, 0 bases at V and 6 bases at J, with 22 bases in the middle. CDR3 protein: CASSVDPQETIRSEQYF. The CDR3 bases are TGTGCCAGCAGCGTAGATCCACAGGAGACCATAAGGAGCGAGCAGTACTTC. The complete variable domain, with remaining parts taken from reference TRBV9 and TRBJ2-7, reads DSGVTQTPKHLITATGQRVTLRCSPRSGDLSVYWYQQSLDQGLQFLIQYYNGEERAKGNILERFSAQQFPDLHSELNLSSLELGDSALYFCASSVDPQETIRSEQYFGPGTRLTVT.

This clone was detected only once. The chain combines TRBV6-4 with TRBJ1-2; D perhaps matches TRBD1 (5 bases). The CDR3 loop spans 14 amino acids. Between the trimmed V and J ends, which lost 4 bases and 2 bases, there was a span of 11 bases. Germline values: CDR1 MRHNA, CDR2 SNTAGT. This CDR3 reads CASSVGGANYGYTF. Here the CDR3 DNA reads TGTGCCAGCAGTGTTGGCGGGGCCAACTATGGCTACACCTTC.

CDR3 loop: CASSLGPYYEQYF. DNA of the CDR3: TGTGCCAGCAGCTTAGGGCCATACTACGAGCAGTACTTC. V gene TRBV7-2 combines with J gene TRBJ2-7; D remains unclear. The V and J ends lost 1 base and 3 bases respectively, with 7 bases between them. Germline CDR1 is SGHTA and CDR2 is FQGNSA. This CDR3 region has 13 residues.

The chain recombines TRBV29-1 with TRBJ2-7; perhaps TRBD1 as D (6 bases). Germline assignment: CDR1 SQVTM and CDR2 ANQGSEA. The CDR3 covers 15 residues. With 4 bases removed from V and 4 bases from J, the gap between germline ends came to 20 bases. CDR3 DNA: TGCAGCGTTGCAGAAGGTTTCAGGGGCGGATACGAGCAGTACTTC. It codes for CSVAEGFRGGYEQYF.

The CDR3 reads CASSPANTGELFF. CDR3 DNA: TGTGCCAGCAGTCCAGCGAACACCGGGGAGCTGTTTTTT. This chain links TRBV27 with TRBJ2-2; D gene ambiguous. The V gene's germline CDR1 is MNHEY and CDR2 SMNVEV (reference sequence). The CDR3 length is 13 residues. Trimming took off 5 bases at V and 0 bases at J, with 4 bases between the two ends.